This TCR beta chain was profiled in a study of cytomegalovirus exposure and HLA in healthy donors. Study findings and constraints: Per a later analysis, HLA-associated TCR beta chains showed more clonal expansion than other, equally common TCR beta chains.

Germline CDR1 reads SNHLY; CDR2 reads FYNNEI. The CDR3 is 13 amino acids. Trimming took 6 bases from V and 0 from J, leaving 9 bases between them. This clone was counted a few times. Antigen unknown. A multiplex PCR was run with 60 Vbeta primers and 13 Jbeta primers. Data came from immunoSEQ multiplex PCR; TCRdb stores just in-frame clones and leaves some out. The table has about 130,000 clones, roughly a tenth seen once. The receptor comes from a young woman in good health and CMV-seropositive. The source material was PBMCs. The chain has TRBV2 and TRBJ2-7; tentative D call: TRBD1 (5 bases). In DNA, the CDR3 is TGTGCCAGCAGGACAGTTGGCTCCTACGAGCAGTACTTC. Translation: CASRTVGSYEQYF. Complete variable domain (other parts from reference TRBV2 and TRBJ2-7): EPEVTQTPSHQVTQMGQEVILRCVPISNHLYFYWYRQILGQKVEFLVSFYNNEISEKSEIFDDQFSVERPDGSNFTLKIRSTKLEDSAMYFCASRTVGSYEQYFGPGTRLTVT.